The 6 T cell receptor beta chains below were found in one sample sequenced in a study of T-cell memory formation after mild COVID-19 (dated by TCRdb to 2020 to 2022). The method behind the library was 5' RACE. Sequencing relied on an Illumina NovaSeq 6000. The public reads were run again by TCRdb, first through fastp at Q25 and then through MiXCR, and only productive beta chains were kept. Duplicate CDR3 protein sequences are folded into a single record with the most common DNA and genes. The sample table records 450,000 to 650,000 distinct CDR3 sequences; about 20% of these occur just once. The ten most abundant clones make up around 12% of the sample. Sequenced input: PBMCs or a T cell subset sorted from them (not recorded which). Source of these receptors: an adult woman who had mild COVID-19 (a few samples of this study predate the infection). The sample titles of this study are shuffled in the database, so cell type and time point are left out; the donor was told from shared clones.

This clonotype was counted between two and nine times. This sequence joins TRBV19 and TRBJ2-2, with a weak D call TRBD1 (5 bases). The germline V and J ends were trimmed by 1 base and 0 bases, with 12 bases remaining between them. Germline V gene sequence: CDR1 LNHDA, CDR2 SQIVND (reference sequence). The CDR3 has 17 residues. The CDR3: CASSIGQGLSNTGELFF. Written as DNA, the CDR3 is TGTGCCAGTAGTATAGGGCAGGGCCTATCGAACACCGGGGAGCTGTTTTTT. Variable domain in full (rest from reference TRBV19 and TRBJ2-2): DGGITQSPKYLFRKEGQNVTLSCEQNLNHDAMYWYRQDPGQGLRLIYYSQIVNDFQKGDIAEGYSVSREKKESFPLTVTSAQKNPTAFYLCASSIGQGLSNTGELFFGEGSRLTVL.

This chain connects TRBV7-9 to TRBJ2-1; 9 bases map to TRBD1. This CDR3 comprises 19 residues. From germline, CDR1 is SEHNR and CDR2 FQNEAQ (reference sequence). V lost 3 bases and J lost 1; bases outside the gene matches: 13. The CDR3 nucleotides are TGTGCCAGCAGCTTGCCCGGGACAGGGAGTTATAGGTCCTACAATGAGCAGTTCTTC. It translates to CASSLPGTGSYRSYNEQFF.

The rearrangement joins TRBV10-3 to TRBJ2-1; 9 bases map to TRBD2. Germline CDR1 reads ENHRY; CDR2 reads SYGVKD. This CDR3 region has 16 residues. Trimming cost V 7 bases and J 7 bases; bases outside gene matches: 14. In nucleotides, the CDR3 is TGTGCCATCAAGCAGGGAAGCGGGAGGACGGGGAATGAGCAGTTCTTC. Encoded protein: CAIKQGSGRTGNEQFF.

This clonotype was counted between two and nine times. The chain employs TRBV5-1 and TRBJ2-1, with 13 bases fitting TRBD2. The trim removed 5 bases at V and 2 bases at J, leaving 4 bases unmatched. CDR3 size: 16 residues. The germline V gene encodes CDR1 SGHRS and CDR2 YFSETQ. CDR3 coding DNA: TGCGCCAGCAGGACAACTAGCGGGGGGGCCTACAATGAGCAGTTCTTC. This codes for CASRTTSGGAYNEQFF.

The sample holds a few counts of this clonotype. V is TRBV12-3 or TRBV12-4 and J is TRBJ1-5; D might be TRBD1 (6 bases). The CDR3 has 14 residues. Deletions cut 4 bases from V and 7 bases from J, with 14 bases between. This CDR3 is CASSWGGREQPQHF. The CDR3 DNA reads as TGTGCCAGCAGTTGGGGGGGGCGCGAGCAGCCCCAGCATTTT.

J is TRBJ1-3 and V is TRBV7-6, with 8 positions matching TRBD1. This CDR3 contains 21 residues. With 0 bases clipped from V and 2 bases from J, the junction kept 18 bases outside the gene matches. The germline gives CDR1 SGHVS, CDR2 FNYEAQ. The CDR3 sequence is CASSLAVGQGVEILAGNTIYF. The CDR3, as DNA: TGTGCCAGCAGCTTAGCGGTTGGACAGGGCGTAGAGATCCTAGCTGGAAACACCATATATTTT.